What follows is one T cell receptor beta chain and its context. The entry originates in a study of CD8 T cells in Susac syndrome. Reverse transcription of about 0.5 to 1 ug RNA used random hexamers. TCRdb fed the immunoSEQ multiplex PCR reads into MiXCR, producing one record per CDR3 protein. The sample contains roughly 180,000 distinct CDR3 sequences, about 93% of which appear only once. Germline CDR1 and CDR2: LGHDT and YNNKEL (reference sequence). Trimming removed 0 bases at V and 0 bases at J, with 16 bases between. The CDR3 runs to 18 residues. The origin of this receptor is a human donor with multiple sclerosis. Sequencing was carried out using CD4+ T cells from PBMCs. The chain is built from TRBV3-1 and TRBJ2-3; possibly TRBD1 for D (5 bases). The CDR3 DNA reads TGTGCCAGCAGCCAAGATTCCCTCGGACACCGGAGCACAGATACGCAGTATTTT. It codes for CASSQDSLGHRSTDTQYF.